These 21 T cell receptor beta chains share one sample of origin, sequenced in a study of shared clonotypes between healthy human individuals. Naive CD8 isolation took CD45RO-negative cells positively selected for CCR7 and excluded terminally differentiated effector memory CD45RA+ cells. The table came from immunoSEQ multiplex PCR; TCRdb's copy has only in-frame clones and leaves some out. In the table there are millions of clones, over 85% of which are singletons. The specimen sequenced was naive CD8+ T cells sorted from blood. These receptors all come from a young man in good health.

Here the CDR3 DNA reads TGTGCCAGCAATACTCCGACAGGGGATGCCTACGAGCAGTACTTC. This sequence encodes CASNTPTGDAYEQYF. V is TRBV2 and J is TRBJ2-7, with 8 bases lining up with TRBD1. V was clipped by 7 bases and J by 2 bases; unmatched bases: 10. The CDR3 covers 15 residues. The germline V gene encodes CDR1 SNHLY and CDR2 FYNNEI. Variable domain in full (rest from reference TRBV2 and TRBJ2-7): EPEVTQTPSHQVTQMGQEVILRCVPISNHLYFYWYRQILGQKVEFLVSFYNNEISEKSEIFDDQFSVERPDGSNFTLKIRSTKLEDSAMYFCASNTPTGDAYEQYFGPGTRLTVT.

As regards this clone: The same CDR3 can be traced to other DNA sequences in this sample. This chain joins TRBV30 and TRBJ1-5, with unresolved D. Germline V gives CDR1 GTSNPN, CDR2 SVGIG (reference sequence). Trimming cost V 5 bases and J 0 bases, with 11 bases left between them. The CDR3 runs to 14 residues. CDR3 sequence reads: CAWGTENSNQPQHF. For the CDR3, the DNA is TGTGCCTGGGGCACGGAGAATAGCAATCAGCCCCAGCATTTT.

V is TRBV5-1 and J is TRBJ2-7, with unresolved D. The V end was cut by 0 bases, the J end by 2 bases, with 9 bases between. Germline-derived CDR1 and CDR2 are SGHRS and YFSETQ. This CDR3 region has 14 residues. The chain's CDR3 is CASSLASNTYEQYF. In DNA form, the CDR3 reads TGCGCCAGCAGCTTGGCTTCTAACACCTACGAGCAGTACTTC.

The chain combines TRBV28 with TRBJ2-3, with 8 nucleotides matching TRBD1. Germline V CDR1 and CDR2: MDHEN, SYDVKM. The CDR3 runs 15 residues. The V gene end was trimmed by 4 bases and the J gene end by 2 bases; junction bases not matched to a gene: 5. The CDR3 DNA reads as TGTGCCAGCAGTTCCTCAGGGGGCCTCACAGATACGCAGTATTTT. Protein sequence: CASSSSGGLTDTQYF.

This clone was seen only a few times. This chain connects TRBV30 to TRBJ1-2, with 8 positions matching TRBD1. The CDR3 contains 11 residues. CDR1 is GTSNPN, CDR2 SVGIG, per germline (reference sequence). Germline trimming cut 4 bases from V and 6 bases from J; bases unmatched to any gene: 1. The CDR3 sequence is CAWTGGDGYTF. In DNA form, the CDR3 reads TGTGCCTGGACAGGGGGCGATGGCTACACCTTC.

The CDR3 sequence: CASSQGLTSGYEQYF. CDR3 DNA: TGCGCCAGCAGCCAAGGCCTAACTAGCGGCTACGAGCAGTACTTC. The genes are TRBV4-3 and TRBJ2-7, with 8 bases matching TRBD2. The V gene end was trimmed by 1 base and the J gene end by 3 bases; junction bases not matched to a gene: 5. The CDR3 consists of 15 residues. CDR1 and CDR2 (germline): LGHNA, YSLEER.

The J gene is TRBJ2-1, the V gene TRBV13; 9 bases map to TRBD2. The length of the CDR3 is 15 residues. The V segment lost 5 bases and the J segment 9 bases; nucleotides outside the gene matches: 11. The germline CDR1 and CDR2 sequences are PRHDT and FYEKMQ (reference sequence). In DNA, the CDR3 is TGTGCCAGCAGCCGACCGGGCGGGGGGGCTGCTGAGCAGTTCTTC. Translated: CASSRPGGGAAEQFF.

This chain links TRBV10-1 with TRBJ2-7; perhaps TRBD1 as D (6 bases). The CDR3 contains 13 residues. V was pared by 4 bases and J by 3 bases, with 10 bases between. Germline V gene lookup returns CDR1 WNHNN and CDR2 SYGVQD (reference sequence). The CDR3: CASSVAGVYEQYF. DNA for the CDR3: TGCGCCAGCAGTGTGGCAGGGGTCTACGAGCAGTACTTC.

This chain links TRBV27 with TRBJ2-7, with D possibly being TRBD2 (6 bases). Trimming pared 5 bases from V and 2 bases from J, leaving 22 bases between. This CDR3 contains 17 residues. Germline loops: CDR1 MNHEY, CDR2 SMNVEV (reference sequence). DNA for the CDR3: TGTGCCAGCAGTCTCACCCATTCGACTAGACCTCCCTACGAGCAGTACTTC. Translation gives CASSLTHSTRPPYEQYF.

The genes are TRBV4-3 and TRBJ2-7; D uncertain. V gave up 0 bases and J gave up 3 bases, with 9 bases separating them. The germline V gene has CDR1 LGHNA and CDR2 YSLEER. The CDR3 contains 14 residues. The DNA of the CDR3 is TGCGCCAGCAGCCAAGACAGGTATCGCTACGAGCAGTACTTC. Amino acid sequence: CASSQDRYRYEQYF.

CDR3 sequence: CASSLVEVRGHGYTF. For the CDR3, the DNA is TGTGCCAGCAGCTTAGTTGAGGTGCGGGGACATGGCTACACCTTC. The V call is TRBV7-9, the J call TRBJ1-2; D is perhaps TRBD1 (5 bases). Germline V gives CDR1 SEHNR, CDR2 FQNEAQ (reference sequence). The CDR3 contains 15 residues. V gave up 1 base and J gave up 6 bases, with 15 bases separating them. The whole variable domain, remainder taken from reference TRBV7-9 and TRBJ1-2, is DTGVSQNPRHKITKRGQNVTFRCDPISEHNRLYWYRQTLGQGPEFLTYFQNEAQLEKSRLLSDRFSAERPKGSFSTLEIQRTEQGDSAMYLCASSLVEVRGHGYTFGSGTRLTVV.

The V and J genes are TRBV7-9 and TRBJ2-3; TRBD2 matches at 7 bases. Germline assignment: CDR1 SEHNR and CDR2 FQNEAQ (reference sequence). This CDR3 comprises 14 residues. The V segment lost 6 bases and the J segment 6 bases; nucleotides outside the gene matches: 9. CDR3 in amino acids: CASSLWGGDDTQYF. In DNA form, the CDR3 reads TGTGCCAGCAGTCTTTGGGGGGGTGACGATACGCAGTATTTT.

CDR3 in DNA: TGCGCCAGCAGCCCCCTTATTGGGTCCTCCTACGAGCAGTACTTC. Translated: CASSPLIGSSYEQYF. The chain combines TRBV4-1 with TRBJ2-5; no definite D call. Matching the DNA end better, TRBJ2-7 makes the J call doubtful. The germline V gene has CDR1 MGHRA and CDR2 YSYEKL. There are 15 residues in the CDR3.

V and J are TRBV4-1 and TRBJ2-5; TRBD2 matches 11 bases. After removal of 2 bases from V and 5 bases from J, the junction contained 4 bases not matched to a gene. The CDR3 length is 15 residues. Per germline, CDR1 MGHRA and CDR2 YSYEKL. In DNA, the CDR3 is TGCGCCAGCAGCCAATCCATAGCGGGAGGGGAGACCCAGTACTTC. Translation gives CASSQSIAGGETQYF.

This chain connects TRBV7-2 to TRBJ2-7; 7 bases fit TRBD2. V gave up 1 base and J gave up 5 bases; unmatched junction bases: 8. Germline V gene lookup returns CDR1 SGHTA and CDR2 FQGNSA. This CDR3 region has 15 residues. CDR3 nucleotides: TGTGCCAGCAGCTTAGAGGGGAGGGCCTCAAACGAGCAGTACTTC. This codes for CASSLEGRASNEQYF.

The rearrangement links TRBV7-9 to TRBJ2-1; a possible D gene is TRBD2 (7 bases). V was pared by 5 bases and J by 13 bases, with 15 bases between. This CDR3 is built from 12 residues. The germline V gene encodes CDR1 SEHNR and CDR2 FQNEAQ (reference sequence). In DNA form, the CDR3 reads TGTGCCAGCAGCAACGGGGGCGGGAGTCAGTTCTTC. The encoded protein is CASSNGGGSQFF.

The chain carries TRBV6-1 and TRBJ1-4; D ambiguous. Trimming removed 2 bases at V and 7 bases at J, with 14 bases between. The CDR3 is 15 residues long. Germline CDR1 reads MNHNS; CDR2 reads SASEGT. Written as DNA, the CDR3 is TGTGCCAGCAGTGAAATAAGAGAGTGGAGTGAAAAACTGTTTTTT. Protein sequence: CASSEIREWSEKLFF.

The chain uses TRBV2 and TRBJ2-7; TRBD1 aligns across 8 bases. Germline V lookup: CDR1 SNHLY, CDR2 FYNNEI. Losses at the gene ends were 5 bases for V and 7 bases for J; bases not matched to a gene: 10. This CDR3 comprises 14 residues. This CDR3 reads CASSRLTGATEQYF. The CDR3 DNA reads TGTGCCAGCAGTCGGTTGACAGGGGCTACGGAGCAGTACTTC.

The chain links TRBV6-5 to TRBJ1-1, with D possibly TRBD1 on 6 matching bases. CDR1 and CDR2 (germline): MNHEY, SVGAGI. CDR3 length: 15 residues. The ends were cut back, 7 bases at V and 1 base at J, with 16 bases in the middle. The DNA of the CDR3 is TGTGCCAGCAACCCGGGGGCCATGAGGAACACTGAAGCTTTCTTT. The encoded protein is CASNPGAMRNTEAFF.

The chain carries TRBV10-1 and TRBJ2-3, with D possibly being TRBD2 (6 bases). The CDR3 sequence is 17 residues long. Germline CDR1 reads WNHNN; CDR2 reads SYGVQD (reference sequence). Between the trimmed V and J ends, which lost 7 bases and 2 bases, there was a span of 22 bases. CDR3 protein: CASTINSPLASTDTQYF. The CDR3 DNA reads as TGCGCCAGCACTATTAACAGTCCACTAGCATCCACAGATACGCAGTATTTT.

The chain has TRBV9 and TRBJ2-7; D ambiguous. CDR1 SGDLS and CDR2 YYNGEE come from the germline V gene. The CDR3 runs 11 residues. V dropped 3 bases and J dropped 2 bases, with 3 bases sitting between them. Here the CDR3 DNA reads TGTGCCAGCAGCGACCCCTACGAGCAGTACTTC. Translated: CASSDPYEQYF.